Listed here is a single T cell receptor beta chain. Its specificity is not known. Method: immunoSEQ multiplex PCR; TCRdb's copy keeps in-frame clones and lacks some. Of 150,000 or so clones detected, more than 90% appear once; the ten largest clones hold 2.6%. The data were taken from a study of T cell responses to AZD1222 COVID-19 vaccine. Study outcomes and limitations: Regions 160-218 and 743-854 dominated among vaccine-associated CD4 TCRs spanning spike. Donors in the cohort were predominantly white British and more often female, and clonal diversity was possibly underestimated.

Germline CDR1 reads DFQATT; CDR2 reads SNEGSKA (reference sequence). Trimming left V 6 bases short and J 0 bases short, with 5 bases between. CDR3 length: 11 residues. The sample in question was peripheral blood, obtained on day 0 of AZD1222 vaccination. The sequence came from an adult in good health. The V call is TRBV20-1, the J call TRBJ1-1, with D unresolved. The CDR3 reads CSAWMNTEAFF. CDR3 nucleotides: TGCAGTGCCTGGATGAACACTGAAGCTTTCTTT.